Below are 9 T cell receptor beta chains sequenced from a single sample in a study of T cells in Graves' hyperthyroidism and ophthalmopathy. RNA transcripts provided the source from which TCR beta CDR3 regions were amplified. The HTBI primer set was used in a first-round RT-PCR of the TCR CDR3. TCRdb re-called the multiplex PCR reads through MiXCR, storing one row per CDR3 protein. Here the sample spans about 570,000 distinct CDR3 sequences, 46% being singletons. The sample was peripheral blood or thyroid tissue (not recorded which). The receptors here all came from an adult woman with Graves' disease, either hyperthyroidism or ophthalmopathy (not recorded which).

A note on this clonotype: Compared with germline, one end of the junction differs, possibly owing to a read error. This chain connects TRBV2 to TRBJ2-5; D ambiguous. CDR3 length: 13 amino acids. CDR1 SNHLY and CDR2 FYNNEI come from the germline V gene. CDR3 in DNA: TGTGCCACCAGTGCCCGAGTGGGGGAGACCCAGTACTTC. Protein product: CATSARVGETQYF.

As concerns this clonotype: A much larger clone differs by one base, so this may be a read error. The rearrangement uses TRBV2 and TRBJ1-5; D gene unclear. Germline CDR1 reads SNHLY; CDR2 reads FYNNEI. CDR3 length: 15 residues. The CDR3 is CANSEGRTVNQPQHF. CDR3 nucleotide sequence: TGTGCCAACAGTGAAGGGAGAACAGTCAATCAGCCCCAGCATTTT. Full variable domain (rest looked up from reference TRBV2 and TRBJ1-5): EPEVTQTPSHQVTQMGQEVILRCVPISNHLYFYWYRQILGQKVEFLVSFYNNEISEKSEIFDDQFSVERPDGSNFTLKIRSTKLEDSAMYFCANSEGRTVNQPQHFGDGTRLSIL.

The rearrangement uses TRBV7-9 and TRBJ2-5; 9 bases line up with TRBD2. The CDR3 loop spans 17 amino acids. Germline CDR1 reads SEHNR; CDR2 reads FQNEAQ (reference sequence). V shed 1 base, J shed 1 base, and the junction held 7 bases outside the gene matches. DNA of the CDR3: TGTGCCAGCAGCTTAGGGGGACTAGCAGGAGCCCAAGAGACCCAGTACTTC. It specifies CASSLGGLAGAQETQYF.

This clonotype was seen more than once but under ten times. The chain has TRBV7-9 and TRBJ2-1; a weak D match, TRBD2 (6 bases). V was trimmed by 5 bases and J by 4 bases, leaving 12 bases between them. The CDR3 is made up of 14 amino acids. Germline CDR1 and CDR2: SEHNR and FQNEAQ (reference sequence). CDR3 DNA sequence: TGTGCCAGCAGCCCGCTTGCGGGGTACAATGAGCAGTTCTTC. Amino acid sequence: CASSPLAGYNEQFF. The full variable domain, completed using reference TRBV7-9 and TRBJ2-1, is DTGVSQNPRHKITKRGQNVTFRCDPISEHNRLYWYRQTLGQGPEFLTYFQNEAQLEKSRLLSDRFSAERPKGSFSTLEIQRTEQGDSAMYLCASSPLAGYNEQFFGPGTRLTVL.

V is TRBV19 and J is TRBJ1-5; 11 positions agree with TRBD1. In germline, CDR1 is LNHDA, CDR2 SQIVND (reference sequence). The CDR3 spans 16 residues. The junction had 7 bases not matched to a gene; V was cut back by 3 bases and J by 6 bases. CDR3 sequence (DNA): TGTGCCAGTAGTATTGCCGGGACAGGGGGAATTCAGCCCCAGCATTTT. The encoded protein is CASSIAGTGGIQPQHF.

The chain carries TRBV12-3 or TRBV12-4 and TRBJ1-1; the D is unclear. V lost 7 bases, J lost 4 bases, and 10 bases lay in between. The CDR3 sequence is 12 residues long. The CDR3 DNA follows: TGTGCCAGCACCGAACTGGGCACTGAAGCTTTCTTT. Protein sequence: CASTELGTEAFF.

This clonotype showed up many times. V gene TRBV7-8 combines with J gene TRBJ2-7; D is unclear. V lost 1 base and J lost 3, with 7 bases in between. CDR1 SGHVS and CDR2 FQNEAQ come from the germline V gene. This CDR3 has 13 residues. The chain's CDR3 is CASSLGPGYEQYF. The CDR3 nucleotides read TGTGCCAGCAGCTTAGGTCCGGGCTACGAGCAGTACTTC. The full variable domain, completed using reference TRBV7-8 and TRBJ2-7, is GAGVSQSPRYKVAKRGQDVALRCDPISGHVSLFWYQQALGQGPEFLTYFQNEAQLDKSGLPSDRFFAERPEGSVSTLKIQRTQQEDSAVYLCASSLGPGYEQYFGPGTRLTVT.

Note on this clonotype: This sequence may be a read error, since a much larger clone differs from it by one base. CDR3 sequence reads: CAGSPTALGYEQYF. In DNA, the CDR3 is TGCGCCGGCAGCCCGACAGCCTTGGGCTACGAGCAGTACTTC. The chain has TRBV5-1 and TRBJ2-7; TRBD1 might be the D (5 bases). The V gene's germline CDR1 is SGHRS and CDR2 YFSETQ. The CDR3 sequence is 14 residues long.

The genes are TRBV7-2 and TRBJ2-3; 10 bases line up with TRBD2. V was clipped by 4 bases and J by 1 base; unmatched bases: 8. CDR3 size: 17 residues. The V gene's germline CDR1 is SGHTA and CDR2 FQGNSA. CDR3 in DNA: TGTGCCAGCAGCTCCGGGACTAGCGTTGGTGGCACAGATACGCAGTATTTT. Encoded protein: CASSSGTSVGGTDTQYF.